The present T cell receptor beta chain was sequenced within a study of blood T cell repertoires in COVID-19. On the study more broadly: COVID-19 samples collected from the United States, Italy and Spain covered acute and convalescent phases.

As to this clone: Different DNA sequences within this sample yield the same CDR3.

Germline values: CDR1 GTSNPN, CDR2 SVGIG (reference sequence). The V and J ends lost 4 bases and 4 bases, in that order; junction bases with no gene match: 2. This CDR3 has 13 amino acids. Those enrolled in Seattle joined during active infection and were followed longitudinally afterward. As handled by the study authors: Estimation of nucleated cell counts relied on the amplification of reference gene primers. Assay: immunoSEQ multiplex PCR; the TCRdb copy retains only in-frame clones and omits some. The DNA gave D and trimming, while V, J and clone size come from that table. The sample has about 360,000 clones; less than 90% are singletons.

Sequences were obtained from peripheral blood. The receptor comes from a woman aged 55 to 70 with COVID-19, enrolled during active disease. The gene calls are TRBV30 and TRBJ2-3, with 10 bases lining up with TRBD2. The CDR3 coding sequence is TGTGCCTGGACGAGCGGGGGGGCAGATACGCAGTATTTT. This codes for CAWTSGGADTQYF.